One sample yielded the 6 T cell receptor beta chains listed below, sequenced in a study of regulatory T cells in long-lasting Graves disease. With iRepertoire HTBI primers and Arm-PCR of CDR3 regions, TCR beta libraries were built. TCRdb redid the calling of the multiplex PCR reads with MiXCR, one entry per CDR3 protein. The table shows 500,000 or so distinct CDR3 sequences, with less than 15% occurring only once. Indicated time point: newly diagnosed GD, antithyroid drugs for less than 3 months. The TCR library was made from RNA extracted from PBMCs. In addition, the sample was reused for a study of T cells in Graves' hyperthyroidism and ophthalmopathy.

This specimen was peripheral blood mononuclear cells (PBMCs), taken at new diagnosis, from a patient treated with antithyroid drugs. The receptors come from a woman aged 50 to 60 with Graves disease.

The sample holds a few counts of this clonotype. V and J are TRBV2 and TRBJ2-5; D is possibly TRBD1 (6 bases). The germline gives CDR1 SNHLY, CDR2 FYNNEI. The V and J ends lost 5 bases and 0 bases respectively, with 13 bases between them. The CDR3 has 15 residues. As DNA, the CDR3 is TGTGCCAGCAGTCAAAACGGACAGTACCAAGAGACCCAGTACTTC. Translating gives CASSQNGQYQETQYF.

This clonotype occurred many times. This rearrangement joins TRBV10-3 to TRBJ2-2; tentative D call: TRBD1 (6 bases). The CDR3 totals 13 residues. With 7 bases removed from V and 6 bases from J, the gap between germline ends came to 12 bases. CDR1 and CDR2 from the germline V gene are ENHRY and SYGVKD. CDR3 residues: CAITVQGSGELFF. Here the CDR3 DNA reads TGTGCCATCACCGTACAGGGATCCGGGGAGCTGTTTTTT.

The rearrangement uses TRBV19 and TRBJ2-1, with 9 nucleotides matching TRBD1. Germline V CDR1 and CDR2: LNHDA, SQIVND (reference sequence). The ends lost 3 bases at V and 6 bases at J; junction bases unmatched: 6. The CDR3 spans 15 residues. CDR3 loop: CASSIWDRVGNEQFF. The CDR3 bases are TGTGCCAGTAGTATCTGGGACAGGGTCGGCAATGAGCAGTTCTTC.

The rearrangement links TRBV4-1 to TRBJ2-7, with D perhaps being TRBD1 or TRBD2 (6 bases each). CDR1 and CDR2 (germline): MGHRA, YSYEKL. The CDR3 sequence is 16 residues long. Trimming removed 1 base from V and 0 bases from J, with 13 bases in between. The chain's CDR3 is CASSQGGGPSSYEQYF. The CDR3 DNA reads as TGCGCCAGCAGCCAAGGTGGGGGGCCAAGCTCCTACGAGCAGTACTTC.

This clonotype was seen ten or more times. This chain connects TRBV6-1 to TRBJ2-7; TRBD1 aligns across 7 bases. Germline CDR1 and CDR2: MNHNS and SASEGT. With 2 bases clipped from V and 4 bases from J, the junction kept 11 bases outside the gene matches. The length of the CDR3 is 16 residues. The CDR3 DNA is TGTGCCAGCAGTGAAACCCCCTCGACAGGGCTGTACGAGCAGTACTTC. This sequence encodes CASSETPSTGLYEQYF.

Turning to this clonotype: A read error may be the cause here, since a much bigger clone is one base away. The CDR3 does not end in the conserved phenylalanine or tryptophan, so this is likely a read error. The chain joins TRBV20-1 to TRBJ1-5; 7 bases map to TRBD1. The CDR3 covers 16 residues. Germline-derived CDR1 and CDR2 are DFQATT and SNEGSKA (reference sequence). CDR3 in amino acids: CSVREAGTVNNQPQHL. CDR3 coding DNA: TGCAGTGTTAGAGAAGCCGGGACAGTCAACAATCAGCCCCAGCATTTA.